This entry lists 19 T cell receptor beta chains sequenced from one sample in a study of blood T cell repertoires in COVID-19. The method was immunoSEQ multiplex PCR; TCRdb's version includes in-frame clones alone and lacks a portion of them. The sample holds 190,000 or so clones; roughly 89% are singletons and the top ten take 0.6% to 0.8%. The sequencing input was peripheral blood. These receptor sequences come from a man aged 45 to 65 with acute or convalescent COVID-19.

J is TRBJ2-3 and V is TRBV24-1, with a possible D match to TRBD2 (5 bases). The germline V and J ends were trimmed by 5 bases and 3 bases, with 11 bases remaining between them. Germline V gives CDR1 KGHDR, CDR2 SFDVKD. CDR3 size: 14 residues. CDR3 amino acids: CATSVNEGTDTQYF. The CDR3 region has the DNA TGTGCCACCAGTGTGAATGAGGGAACAGATACGCAGTATTTT.

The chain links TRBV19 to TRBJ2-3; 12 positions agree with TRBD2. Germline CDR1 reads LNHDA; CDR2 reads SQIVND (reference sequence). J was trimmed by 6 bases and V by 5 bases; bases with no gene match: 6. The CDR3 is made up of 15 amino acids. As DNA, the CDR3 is TGTGCCAGTAGTGGCAGGACTAGCGGGACCGATACGCAGTATTTT. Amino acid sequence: CASSGRTSGTDTQYF.

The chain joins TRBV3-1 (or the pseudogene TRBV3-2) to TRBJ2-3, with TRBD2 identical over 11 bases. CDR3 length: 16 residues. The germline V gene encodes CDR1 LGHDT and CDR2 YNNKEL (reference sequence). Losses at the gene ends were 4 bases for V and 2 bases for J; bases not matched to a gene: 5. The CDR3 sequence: CASSLPGLAATDTQYF. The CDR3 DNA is TGTGCCAGCAGCCTTCCGGGACTAGCGGCCACAGATACGCAGTATTTT.

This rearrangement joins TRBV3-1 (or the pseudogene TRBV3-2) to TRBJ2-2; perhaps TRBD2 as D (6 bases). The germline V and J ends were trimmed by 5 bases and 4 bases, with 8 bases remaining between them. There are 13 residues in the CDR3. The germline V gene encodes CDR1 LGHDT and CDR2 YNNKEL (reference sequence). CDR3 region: CASSAGFTGELFF. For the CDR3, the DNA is TGTGCCAGCAGCGCGGGATTCACCGGGGAGCTGTTTTTT.

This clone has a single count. DNA for the CDR3: TGTGCCAGCAGCTTAGGACGGGGGGGCACAGATACGCAGTATTTT. Protein product: CASSLGRGGTDTQYF. The chain couples TRBV7-2 to TRBJ2-3, with 7 bases aligning to TRBD2. CDR3 length equals 15 residues. V shed 1 base, J shed 1 base, and the junction held 2 bases outside the gene matches. Germline V gene sequence: CDR1 SGHTA, CDR2 FQGNSA.

The CDR3 nucleotides are TGTGCCAGCAGTGAAGCAACCAAAGCGGGACTAGTGTTAGATACGCAGTATTTT. The encoded protein is CASSEATKAGLVLDTQYF. The chain uses TRBV2 and TRBJ2-3, with 8 bases fitting TRBD2. CDR3 length: 18 amino acids. Germline CDR1 reads SNHLY; CDR2 reads FYNNEI. J was trimmed by 5 bases and V by 0 bases; bases with no gene match: 13.

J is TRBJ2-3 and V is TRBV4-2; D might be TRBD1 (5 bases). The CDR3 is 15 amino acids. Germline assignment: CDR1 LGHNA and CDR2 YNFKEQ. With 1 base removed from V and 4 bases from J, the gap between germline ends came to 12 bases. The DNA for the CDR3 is TGTGCCAGCAGCCAAGTTCCAGGGCCGGCAGATACGCAGTATTTT. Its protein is CASSQVPGPADTQYF.

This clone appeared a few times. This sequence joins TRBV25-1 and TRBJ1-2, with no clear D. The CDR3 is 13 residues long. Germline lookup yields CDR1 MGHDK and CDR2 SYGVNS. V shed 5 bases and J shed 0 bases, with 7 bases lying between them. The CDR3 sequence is CASSPGTNYGYTF. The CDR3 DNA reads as TGTGCCAGCAGTCCGGGAACTAACTATGGCTACACCTTC.

The CDR3 sequence is CASSVGGSNEQFF. CDR3 nucleotide sequence: TGTGCCAGCAGCGTTGGAGGGTCCAATGAGCAGTTCTTC. The V call is TRBV9, the J call TRBJ2-1; TRBD2 might be the D (6 bases). Deletions cut 2 bases from V and 6 bases from J, with 9 bases between. The CDR3 runs 13 residues. Germline values: CDR1 SGDLS, CDR2 YYNGEE.

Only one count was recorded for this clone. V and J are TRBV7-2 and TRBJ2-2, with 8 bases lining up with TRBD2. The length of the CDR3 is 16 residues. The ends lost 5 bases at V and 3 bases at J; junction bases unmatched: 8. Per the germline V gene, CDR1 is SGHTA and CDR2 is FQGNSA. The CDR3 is CASSPYGTRYTGELFF. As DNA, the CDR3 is TGTGCCAGCAGCCCTTACGGGACTAGATACACCGGGGAGCTGTTTTTT. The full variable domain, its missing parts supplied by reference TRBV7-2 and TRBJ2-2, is GAGVSQSPSNKVTEKGKDVELRCDPISGHTALYWYRQSLGQGLEFLIYFQGNSAPDKSGLPSDRFSAERTGGSVSTLTIQRTQQEDSAVYLCASSPYGTRYTGELFFGEGSRLTVL.

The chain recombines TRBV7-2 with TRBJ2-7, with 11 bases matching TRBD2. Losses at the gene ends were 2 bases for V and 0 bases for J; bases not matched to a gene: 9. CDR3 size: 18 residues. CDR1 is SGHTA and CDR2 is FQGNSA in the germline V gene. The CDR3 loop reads CASSLQASGRTFSYEQYF. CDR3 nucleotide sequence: TGTGCCAGCAGCTTACAAGCTAGCGGGAGGACGTTCTCCTACGAGCAGTACTTC. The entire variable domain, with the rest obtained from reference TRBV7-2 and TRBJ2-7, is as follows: GAGVSQSPSNKVTEKGKDVELRCDPISGHTALYWYRQSLGQGLEFLIYFQGNSAPDKSGLPSDRFSAERTGGSVSTLTIQRTQQEDSAVYLCASSLQASGRTFSYEQYFGPGTRLTVT.

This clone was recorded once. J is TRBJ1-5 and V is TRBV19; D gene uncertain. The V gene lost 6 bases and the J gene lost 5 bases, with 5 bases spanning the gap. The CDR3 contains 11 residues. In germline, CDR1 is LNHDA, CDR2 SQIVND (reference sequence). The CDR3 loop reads CASREDQPQHF. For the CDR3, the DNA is TGTGCCAGTAGGGAGGATCAGCCCCAGCATTTT.

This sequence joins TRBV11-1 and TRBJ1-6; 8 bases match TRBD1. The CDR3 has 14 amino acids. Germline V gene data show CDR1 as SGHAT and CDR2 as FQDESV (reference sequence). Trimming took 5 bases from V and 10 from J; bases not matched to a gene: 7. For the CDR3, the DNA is TGTGCCAGCAGCGCGGACAGGGTTGACTCACCCCTCCACTTT. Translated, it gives CASSADRVDSPLHF.

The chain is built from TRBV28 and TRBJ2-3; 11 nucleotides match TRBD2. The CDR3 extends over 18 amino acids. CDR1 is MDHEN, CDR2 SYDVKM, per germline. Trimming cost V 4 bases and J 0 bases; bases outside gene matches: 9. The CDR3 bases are TGTGCCAGCAGTTCCGGGACTAGCGGAACTACTAGCACAGATACGCAGTATTTT. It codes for CASSSGTSGTTSTDTQYF.

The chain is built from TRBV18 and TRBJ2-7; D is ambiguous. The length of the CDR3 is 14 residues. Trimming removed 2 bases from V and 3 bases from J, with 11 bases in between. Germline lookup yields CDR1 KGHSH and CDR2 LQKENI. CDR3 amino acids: CASSPNINNYEQYF. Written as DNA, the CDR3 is TGTGCCAGCTCACCAAACATTAATAACTACGAGCAGTACTTC. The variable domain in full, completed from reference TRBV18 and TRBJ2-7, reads NAGVMQNPRHLVRRRGQEARLRCSPMKGHSHVYWYRQLPEEGLKFMVYLQKENIIDESGMPKERFSAEFPKEGPSILRIQQVVRGDSAAYFCASSPNINNYEQYFGPGTRLTVT.

CDR3 sequence reads: CASSQGGRGDYGYTF. CDR3 DNA: TGCGCCAGCAGCCAAGGGGGGAGGGGGGACTATGGCTACACCTTC. The chain employs TRBV4-3 and TRBJ1-2; the D gene is possibly TRBD1 (6 bases). V was pared by 1 base and J by 3 bases, with 12 bases between. This CDR3 comprises 15 residues. The germline V gene encodes CDR1 LGHNA and CDR2 YSLEER.

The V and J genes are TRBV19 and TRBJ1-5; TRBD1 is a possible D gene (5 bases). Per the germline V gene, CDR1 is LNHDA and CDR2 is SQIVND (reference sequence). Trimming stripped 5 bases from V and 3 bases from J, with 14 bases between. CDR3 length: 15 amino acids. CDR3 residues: CASSSGVVNNQPQHF. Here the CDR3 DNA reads TGTGCCAGTAGTTCGGGGGTAGTGAACAATCAGCCCCAGCATTTT.

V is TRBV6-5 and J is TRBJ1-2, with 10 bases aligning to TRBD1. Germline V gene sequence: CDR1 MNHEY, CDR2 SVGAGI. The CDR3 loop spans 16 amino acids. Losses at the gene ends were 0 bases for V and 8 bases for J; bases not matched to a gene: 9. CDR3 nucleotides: TGTGCCAGCAGTTACTCACGGACAGGGGGAGTGTGGGGCTACACCTTC. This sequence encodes CASSYSRTGGVWGYTF.

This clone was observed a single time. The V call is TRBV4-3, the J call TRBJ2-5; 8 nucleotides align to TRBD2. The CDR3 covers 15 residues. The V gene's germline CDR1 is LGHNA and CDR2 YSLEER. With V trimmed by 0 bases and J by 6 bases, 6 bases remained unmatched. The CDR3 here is CASSQDSAGGQTQYF. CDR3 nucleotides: TGCGCCAGCAGCCAAGATTCGGCGGGGGGACAGACCCAGTACTTC.